Below are 30 T cell receptor beta chains sequenced from a single sample in a study of glioma-infiltrating T cells. TCR alpha and beta CDR3 regions were amplified from RNA using iRepertoire nested multiplex PCR. TCRdb ran MiXCR on the multiplex PCR reads and lists one entry per CDR3 protein. The sample lists 100,000 to 150,000 distinct CDR3 sequences, approximately 25% occurring once. Material: glioma tissue, nonneoplastic brain tissue, or PBMCs (not recorded which). All receptors come from a human donor with low-grade glioma or glioblastoma, undergoing nonglioma brain surgery, or in good health (not recorded which).

This clonotype appeared many times. J is TRBJ1-5 and V is TRBV7-2, with 7 bases fitting TRBD1. Germline CDR1 is SGHTA and CDR2 is FQGNSA. The V segment lost 4 bases and the J segment 7 bases; nucleotides outside the gene matches: 4. The CDR3 runs 13 residues. CDR3 in amino acids: CASSSDRTQPQHF. CDR3 sequence (DNA): TGTGCCAGCAGCTCGGACAGGACGCAGCCCCAGCATTTT. The entire variable domain, with the rest obtained from reference TRBV7-2 and TRBJ1-5, is as follows: GAGVSQSPSNKVTEKGKDVELRCDPISGHTALYWYRQSLGQGLEFLIYFQGNSAPDKSGLPSDRFSAERTGGSVSTLTIQRTQQEDSAVYLCASSSDRTQPQHFGDGTRLSIL.

In this sample, this clonotype turned up many times. The chain employs TRBV7-2 and TRBJ2-3; D gene unclear. V was pared by 1 base and J by 4 bases, with 6 bases between. The CDR3 is 13 residues long. Germline lookup yields CDR1 SGHTA and CDR2 FQGNSA. The CDR3 coding sequence is TGTGCCAGCAGCTTAGACTTTTCAGATACGCAGTATTTT. Protein sequence: CASSLDFSDTQYF.

There are many counts of this clonotype. The chain employs TRBV28 and TRBJ2-3; 9 nucleotides align to TRBD2. The trim removed 4 bases at V and 2 bases at J, leaving 7 bases unmatched. Per germline, CDR1 MDHEN and CDR2 SYDVKM. The CDR3 is 16 residues long. The CDR3 region is CASSSLLAGNTDTQYF. The CDR3 DNA sequence: TGTGCCAGCAGTTCTTTACTAGCGGGCAACACAGATACGCAGTATTTT.

In this sample, this clonotype turned up many times. The chain uses TRBV6-6 and TRBJ2-3; D is perhaps TRBD2 (5 bases). From germline, CDR1 is MNHNY and CDR2 SVGAGI (reference sequence). The ends were cut back, 0 bases at V and 5 bases at J, with 15 bases in the middle. The CDR3 is made up of 16 amino acids. The CDR3 DNA reads TGTGCCAGCAGTTACTCGGTGGGAGACCCGGTAGATACGCAGTATTTT. As protein: CASSYSVGDPVDTQYF.

V gene TRBV11-3 combines with J gene TRBJ2-5; TRBD1 matches at 7 bases. The length of the CDR3 is 15 residues. The germline V gene has CDR1 SGHNT and CDR2 YENEEA. J gave up 2 bases and V 5 bases, and 8 bases lay outside the gene matches. CDR3 region: CASSTRTGHQETQYF. CDR3 in DNA: TGTGCCAGCAGCACCCGGACAGGACATCAAGAGACCCAGTACTTC.

In the case of this clonotype: Compared with germline, one end of the junction differs, possibly owing to a read error. The chain carries TRBV4-1 and TRBJ2-7; D is tentatively TRBD1 or TRBD2 (5 bases each). Germline V gene sequence: CDR1 MGHRA, CDR2 YSYEKL. The CDR3 length is 15 residues. The CDR3 sequence: CARRPARGPFSAQSF. The CDR3 DNA is TGCGCCCGCCGCCCCGCTCGGGGCCCTTTCTCCGCGCAGTCCTTC.

This clonotype was seen a handful of times. Just one base apart from a much larger clone, this may be a read error. The chain uses TRBV6-1 and TRBJ2-7, with D uncertain. The CDR3 runs to 13 residues. Germline lookup yields CDR1 MNHNS and CDR2 SASEGT. This CDR3 reads CTSSPMSSYEQYF. The CDR3 nucleotides read TGTACCAGCAGTCCCATGAGCTCCTACGAGCAGTACTTC.

Ten or more counts support this clonotype. The chain couples TRBV27 to TRBJ2-7; TRBD2 aligns across 12 bases. V trimming: 4 bases; J trimming: 3 bases; junction bases outside the gene matches: 7. The CDR3 covers 16 residues. Germline loops: CDR1 MNHEY, CDR2 SMNVEV (reference sequence). The CDR3 DNA follows: TGTGCCAGCAGTTCCCCGACTAGCGGGAGTAACTACGAGCAGTACTTC. It translates to CASSSPTSGSNYEQYF.

Concerning this clonotype: A much larger clone lies a single base off, so this may be a read error. This chain uses TRBV5-1 with TRBJ2-1; D is unresolved. Germline CDR1 is SGHRS and CDR2 is YFSETQ. The CDR3 sequence is 11 residues long. CDR3 protein: CASRLEGEQFF. CDR3 sequence (DNA): TGCGCCAGCCGCTTGGAAGGTGAGCAGTTCTTC.

In its sample, this clonotype was seen many times. The rearrangement links TRBV6-6 to TRBJ1-1, with unresolved D. V gave up 2 bases and J gave up 8 bases, with 9 bases separating them. In germline, CDR1 is MNHNY, CDR2 SVGAGI (reference sequence). This CDR3 spans 12 amino acids. For the CDR3, the DNA is TGTGCCAGCAGTTACACACGGAGCGAAGCTTTCTTT. Translation gives CASSYTRSEAFF.

This clonotype was counted ten times or more. Here the CDR3 reads CSARVSYLGNTIYF. The DNA of the CDR3 is TGCAGTGCTAGAGTGTCTTACCTCGGAAACACCATATATTTT. The V call is TRBV20-1, the J call TRBJ1-3; no firm D call. The germline V and J ends were trimmed by 1 base and 4 bases, with 11 bases remaining between them. Germline CDR1 reads DFQATT; CDR2 reads SNEGSKA (reference sequence). CDR3 length: 14 amino acids.

Notes on this clonotype: A much larger clone lies a single base off, so this may be a read error. This chain uses TRBV27 with TRBJ2-7; a weak D match, TRBD2 (5 bases). Germline lookup yields CDR1 MNHEY and CDR2 SMNVEV (reference sequence). The CDR3 covers 17 residues. In DNA form, the CDR3 reads TGTACCAGCAGTTCTACTGGGCGCGGGCTCAACTCCTACGAGCAGTACTTC. It is translated as CTSSSTGRGLNSYEQYF.

This clonotype has a count of ten or more. J is TRBJ1-1 and V is TRBV2; no clear D. V was clipped by 7 bases and J by 3 bases, with 12 bases between them. The CDR3 is 13 amino acids. Germline CDR1 reads SNHLY; CDR2 reads FYNNEI. DNA for the CDR3: TGTGCCAGCAAGGCAGATTTGTACACTGAAGCTTTCTTT. Protein sequence: CASKADLYTEAFF. Complete variable domain (other parts from reference TRBV2 and TRBJ1-1): EPEVTQTPSHQVTQMGQEVILRCVPISNHLYFYWYRQILGQKVEFLVSFYNNEISEKSEIFDDQFSVERPDGSNFTLKIRSTKLEDSAMYFCASKADLYTEAFFGQGTRLTVV.

This clonotype came up many times. The V call is TRBV6-1, the J call TRBJ2-5; 11 positions agree with TRBD2. Trimming removed 3 bases from V and 0 bases from J; junction bases left unmatched: 6. This CDR3 spans 17 amino acids. CDR1 is MNHNS and CDR2 is SASEGT in the germline V gene. The CDR3: CASSEPLLAGDQETQYF. DNA of the CDR3: TGTGCCAGCAGTGAGCCTCTACTAGCGGGAGACCAAGAGACCCAGTACTTC.

J is TRBJ1-1 and V is TRBV3-1; weak D call: TRBD1 (5 bases). Between the trimmed V and J ends, which lost 4 bases and 0 bases, there was a span of 12 bases. Per the germline V gene, CDR1 is LGHDT and CDR2 is YNNKEL (reference sequence). CDR3 length: 15 amino acids. In nucleotides, the CDR3 is TGTGCCAGCAGCCGAGAGACAGATATGAACACTGAAGCTTTCTTT. Translated: CASSRETDMNTEAFF.

In its sample, this clonotype was seen many times. V is TRBV7-9 and J is TRBJ2-7; D tentatively fits TRBD1 or TRBD2 (5 bases each). Germline lookup yields CDR1 SEHNR and CDR2 FQNEAQ (reference sequence). This CDR3 comprises 13 residues. V lost 6 bases, J lost 3 bases, and 12 bases lay in between. The CDR3 coding sequence is TGTGCCAGCAGTTCCGGGACCTACTACGAGCAGTACTTC. Translating it yields CASSSGTYYEQYF.

This clonotype was found once. A clone one base away is much larger, so this may be a read error. This chain uses TRBV24-1 with TRBJ2-1; the match to TRBD2 covers 8 bases. The CDR3 is 16 residues long. The V segment lost 0 bases and the J segment 7 bases; nucleotides outside the gene matches: 7. The V gene's germline CDR1 is KGHDR and CDR2 SFDVKD. CDR3 residues: CATSDLRREGMNEQFF. The CDR3 DNA reads TGTGCCACCAGTGATTTGCGACGGGAGGGTATGAATGAGCAGTTCTTC.

In regard to this clonotype: The germline gene is not matched at one end of the junction; a read error may be the cause. The CDR3 is CASRRSIGRLTDTQYF. The CDR3 DNA reads TGCGCCAGCAGGAGGTCTATCGGGAGGTTGACAGATACGCAGTATTTT. The chain joins TRBV6-5 to TRBJ2-3, with 7 bases lining up with TRBD2. CDR3 length: 16 amino acids. Germline CDR1 MNHEY, CDR2 SVGAGI.

To note about this clonotype: This sequence may be a read error, since a much larger clone differs from it by one base. This sequence joins TRBV4-3 and TRBJ2-5, with D uncertain. The CDR3 length is 16 residues. Germline values: CDR1 LGHNA, CDR2 YSLEER. CDR3 in amino acids: CASTQDEARRAETQYF. DNA of the CDR3: TGCGCCAGCACCCAAGATGAGGCTAGACGTGCGGAGACCCAGTACTTC.

This clonotype has at least ten counts. The chain joins TRBV4-1 to TRBJ1-6; D remains unclear. The CDR3 extends over 17 amino acids. Germline V gene data show CDR1 as MGHRA and CDR2 as YSYEKL. Trimming left V 1 base short and J 1 base short, with 11 bases between. CDR3 residues: CASSQALQFSYNSPLHF. The CDR3 coding sequence is TGCGCCAGCAGCCAAGCCTTACAGTTTTCCTATAATTCACCCCTCCACTTT.

Concerning this clonotype: This may arise from a read error, as a much more abundant clone is one base away. The rearrangement uses TRBV19 and TRBJ2-1, with 8 nucleotides matching TRBD1. Germline V lookup: CDR1 LNHDA, CDR2 SQIVND (reference sequence). There are 13 residues in the CDR3. CDR3 DNA: TGTGACAGTAGTCTGCACAGGGGGGCTGAGCAGTTCTTC. Translation gives CDSSLHRGAEQFF.

Comment on this clonotype: This clone may be a read error of a much larger clone one base away. J is TRBJ1-6 and V is TRBV6-2 or TRBV6-3; possible D gene TRBD1, 6 bases. Germline-derived CDR1 and CDR2 are MNHEY and SVGEGT. The CDR3 runs to 17 residues. The CDR3 nucleotides read TGTGCCAGCAGTTACTCGGGGGGCTCCAAAACTAATTCACCCCTCCGCTTT. It specifies CASSYSGGSKTNSPLRF.

This clonotype was picked up many times. This rearrangement joins TRBV20-1 to TRBJ2-3; D possibly matches TRBD1 or TRBD2 (5 bases each). This CDR3 has 14 amino acids. Germline V gene data show CDR1 as DFQATT and CDR2 as SNEGSKA (reference sequence). V lost 0 bases and J lost 4, with 11 bases in between. The CDR3 DNA follows: TGCAGTGCTAGAGATTCCGGGGCCGCAGATACGCAGTATTTT. Translated, it gives CSARDSGAADTQYF.

The genes are TRBV19 and TRBJ2-1; D remains ambiguous. CDR3 length equals 16 residues. V lost 7 bases and J lost 3, with 19 bases in between. Germline CDR1 reads LNHDA; CDR2 reads SQIVND (reference sequence). The CDR3 loop reads CASKGSGRRNYNEQFF. The CDR3 region has the DNA TGTGCCAGTAAAGGATCAGGCAGGCGGAACTACAATGAGCAGTTCTTC.

This clonotype was counted many times. The DNA for the CDR3 is TGTGCCAGTAGTATATCTGACCAAGACGAGCAGTACTTC. This translates into CASSISDQDEQYF. This chain links TRBV19 with TRBJ2-7; no definite D call. CDR1 is LNHDA and CDR2 is SQIVND in the germline V gene (reference sequence). There are 13 residues in the CDR3. Trimming removed 2 bases from V and 5 bases from J, with 10 bases in between.

The table lists this clonotype with many counts. This sequence joins TRBV12-3 or TRBV12-4 and TRBJ2-7; D is undetermined. The V and J ends lost 5 bases and 3 bases respectively, with 8 bases between them. The CDR3 contains 12 residues. The CDR3 protein is CASSPPGYEQYF. The CDR3 coding sequence is TGTGCCAGCAGTCCCCCTGGCTACGAGCAGTACTTC.

This clonotype has a count of ten or more. For the CDR3, the DNA is TGTGCCACCAGCAGAGATTACGCAGGTAACTCCTACGAGCAGTACTTC. It translates to CATSRDYAGNSYEQYF. The chain carries TRBV15 and TRBJ2-7; D ambiguous. The V gene's germline CDR1 is LNHNV and CDR2 YYDKDF (reference sequence). This CDR3 has 16 amino acids. The V and J ends lost 0 bases and 0 bases respectively, with 12 bases between them. The full variable domain, completed using reference TRBV15 and TRBJ2-7, is DAMVIQNPRYQVTQFGKPVTLSCSQTLNHNVMYWYQQKSSQAPKLLFHYYDKDFNNEADTPDNFQSRRPNTSFCFLDIRSPGLGDTAMYLCATSRDYAGNSYEQYFGPGTRLTVT.

This clonotype came up a few times. The chain has TRBV3-1 and TRBJ2-1; a weak D match, TRBD2 (6 bases). The CDR3 has 13 residues. V lost 5 bases, J lost 6 bases, and 11 bases lay in between. Germline CDR1 is LGHDT and CDR2 is YNNKEL (reference sequence). The CDR3 loop is CASSIRGGNEQFF. The CDR3, as DNA: TGTGCCAGCAGCATCCGGGGAGGCAATGAGCAGTTCTTC.

This clonotype was seen repeatedly, ten times or more. This chain links TRBV7-6 with TRBJ1-4; D is unresolved. This CDR3 spans 14 amino acids. V dropped 1 base and J dropped 10 bases, with 13 bases sitting between them. Germline CDR1 reads SGHVS; CDR2 reads FNYEAQ. In nucleotides, the CDR3 is TGTGCCAGCAGCTTAGAAGCAATCACGGGAAAACTGTTTTTT. Translating it yields CASSLEAITGKLFF.

This clonotype was recorded at least ten times. V is TRBV28 and J is TRBJ1-5, with a possible D match to TRBD1 (5 bases). CDR1 is MDHEN and CDR2 is SYDVKM in the germline V gene. V was pared by 5 bases and J by 6 bases, with 17 bases between. This CDR3 has 15 amino acids. Here the CDR3 reads CASSLLGERTQPQHF. In nucleotides, the CDR3 is TGTGCCAGCAGTCTTTTAGGGGAGAGGACTCAGCCCCAGCATTTT.